This T cell receptor beta chain was found in a study of blood T cell repertoires in COVID-19 (TCRdb year 2020). For context, the study as a whole: The collaborator samples originated in the United States, Italy and Spain and spanned the acute and convalescent phases of COVID-19. The prospective study material was composed of cDNA or gDNA derived from T cells, B-cell-depleted T cells, or PBMCs. Deeply sampled blood TCRbeta repertoires from subjects exposed to, actively infected with, or recovered from COVID-19 were included in the dataset. The repertoires were made available in a free public database intended to serve as a resource for research on the immune response to SARS-CoV-2. The samples were drawn from the first 160 participants of the ongoing ImmuneRACE study and from 950 to 1,500 subjects provided by 6 global collaborators. A de-identified subject ID, COVID-19 status, age in years and sex were almost always included in the sample metadata. Where HLA class I and class II types were available, the types were taken from metadata supplied by the sample provider, not from assay-based typing. The study at large found these results: How much clinical and demographic metadata was included differed by source and by participant, and the metadata was provided uncurated.

Collaborating institutions collected whole blood in K2EDTA tubes following their own protocols. For TCRbeta analysis, collaborator samples were shipped as frozen whole blood, as isolated PBMCs, or as DNA extracted from either sample type. The count of this clone is one. Its target antigen remains unknown. Base qualities were left out, and no much larger clone turns up one base away. TCRbeta CDR3 regions were amplified from genomic DNA using the immunoSEQ Assay, a bias-controlled multiplex PCR. Per the source publication's procedure: The number of nucleated cells in each sample was estimated by amplification of reference gene primers within the assay. Sequence reads were collapsed and filtered to measure the absolute abundance of every unique TCRbeta CDR3 rearrangement. For each sample, productive Simpson clonality was calculated by taking the square root of Simpson's diversity index across productive rearrangements. The clones in this table, taken by TCRdb from immuneACCESS, are in-frame only. Not every clone is retained; where verified, under half of the shortfall comes from an unresolved V gene, and the cause of the rest is unknown. V and J calls and clone size are as listed in that table; D and trimming were resolved from the DNA. This sample comprises 290,000 or so clones, about nine tenths of them detected only once. Clones ranked in the top ten supply roughly 2.3% of the sample.

V is pared back by 0 bases and J by 7 bases, with 8 bases lying between the germline termini. The CDR3 goes from the cysteine to the phenylalanine over 13 residues. CDR3 DNA is the only sequence kept; it has 39 bases, read in frame from the first base. The germline V gene supplies CDR1 SGHRS and CDR2 YFSETQ. The sequencing sample was made of peripheral blood. This chain joins TRBV5-1 to TRBJ2-1; TRBD2 is perhaps the D gene, given 5 matching bases. The source of this sequence is a man between 18 and 35 years old with active or convalescent COVID-19. The nucleotide sequence is given as TGCGCCAGCAGCTTGGACGGAGGAAATGAGCAGTTCTTC. This is translated as CASSLDGGNEQFF.